These T cell receptor beta chains were read from a single sample in a study of blood T cell repertoires in COVID-19. The table came from immunoSEQ multiplex PCR; TCRdb's copy has only in-frame clones and leaves some out. The sample holds roughly 290,000 clones, about 90% seen once. The sequencing input was peripheral blood. The receptors were gathered from a woman aged 25 to 39 who had recovered from COVID-19. Both conserved end residues are part of each CDR3. Each record gives: V gene, clone size, D gene, J gene, CDR3 protein, CDR3 DNA. A D gene is named only where the DNA matches it firmly. Clone size is given for some rows only: seen once, a few or many times, or a class if the clone is expanded.

TRBV5-6,.,.,TRBJ2-3,CASSLSVSGYSTDTQYF,TGTGCCAGCAGCTTGTCAGTCTCAGGGTACTCCACAGATACGCAGTATTTT
TRBV7-2,few,.,TRBJ2-3,CASSLGTGYTDTQYF,TGTGCCAGCAGCTTAGGAACGGGGTACACAGATACGCAGTATTTT
TRBV29-1,.,.,TRBJ1-1,CSVGQNTEAFF,TGCAGCGTCGGACAGAACACTGAAGCTTTCTTT
TRBV30,.,TRBD2,TRBJ2-3,CAWMTSGGRSTDTQYF,TGTGCCTGGATGACTAGCGGGGGGCGAAGCACAGATACGCAGTATTTT
TRBV9,.,.,TRBJ2-2,CASSAALGVDTGELFF,TGTGCCAGCAGCGCAGCCCTAGGTGTAGACACCGGGGAGCTGTTTTTT
TRBV9,.,TRBD2,TRBJ2-7,CASSGTSGTYEQYF,TGTGCCAGCAGCGGGACTAGCGGTACCTACGAGCAGTACTTC
TRBV7-9,once,.,TRBJ2-5,CASSLEGGQTQYF,TGTGCCAGCAGCCTAGAGGGAGGACAGACCCAGTACTTC
TRBV6-2/TRBV6-3,.,.,TRBJ2-1,CASSYASASYNEQFF,TGTGCCAGCAGTTACGCTAGCGCTTCCTACAATGAGCAGTTCTTC
TRBV19,.,TRBD1,TRBJ1-2,CASSPAPGQGAYGYTF,TGTGCCAGTAGTCCCGCGCCGGGACAGGGTGCCTATGGCTACACCTTC
TRBV11-3,.,.,TRBJ2-2,CASSRRGKAGELFF,TGTGCCAGCAGTAGGAGGGGAAAAGCCGGGGAGCTGTTTTTT
TRBV5-4,.,.,TRBJ2-6,CASRSISGANVLTF,TGTGCCAGCAGGTCCATCTCTGGGGCCAACGTCCTGACTTTC
TRBV18,.,TRBD2,TRBJ2-3,CASSLQTSGTDTQYF,TGTGCCAGCTCACTACAGACTAGCGGCACAGATACGCAGTATTTT
TRBV12-3/TRBV12-4,.,TRBD1,TRBJ1-2,CASSRQGRYGYTF,TGTGCCAGCAGTCGACAGGGTCGCTATGGCTACACCTTC
TRBV5-4,.,.,TRBJ1-2,CASSQSYGSYGYTF,TGTGCCAGCAGTCAGAGCTACGGGTCCTATGGCTACACCTTC
TRBV4-3,.,.,TRBJ2-1,CASSQDRYYYNEQFF,TGCGCCAGCAGCCAAGATAGGTACTACTACAATGAGCAGTTCTTC
TRBV28,once,TRBD2,TRBJ2-5,CASGLGTSQETQYF,TGTGCCAGCGGGCTAGGGACTAGCCAGGAGACCCAGTACTTC
TRBV2,once,TRBD1,TRBJ2-3,CASPGQGGTDTQYF,TGTGCCAGCCCGGGACAGGGGGGGACAGATACGCAGTATTTT